This is a list of T cell receptor beta chains from one sample in a study of cytomegalovirus exposure and HLA in healthy donors. Sequencing was performed with immunoSEQ multiplex PCR; in TCRdb, only in-frame clones are kept and a portion is missing. Of some 120,000 clones detected, 75% to 90% appear once; the ten largest clones hold about 7%. Sequencing was carried out using PBMCs. Receptors were obtained from a woman in her twenties or thirties in good health and CMV-seropositive. CDR3s include the opening cysteine and the closing phenylalanine or tryptophan. D genes are given only for firm matches. Clone sizes are given selectively: once, few, many, or a class where the clone is expanded.

clone_size: NA; v_call: TRBV29-1; j_call: TRBJ2-7; d_call: TRBD1; cdr3_length: 14; cdr3_aa: CSVEEGTESYEQYF; cdr3_nt: TGCAGCGTTGAAGAAGGGACAGAGTCCTACGAGCAGTACTTC
clone_size: many; v_call: TRBV28; j_call: TRBJ2-5; d_call: TRBD2; cdr3_length: 16; cdr3_aa: CASVGGVAGDGETQYF; cdr3_nt: TGTGCCAGCGTTGGGGGAGTAGCGGGGGACGGTGAGACCCAGTACTTC
clone_size: NA; v_call: TRBV2; j_call: TRBJ1-2; d_call: TRBD1; cdr3_length: 14; cdr3_aa: CASSEDSYRGGYTF; cdr3_nt: TGTGCCAGCAGTGAAGATTCCTACAGGGGTGGCTACACCTTC
clone_size: NA; v_call: TRBV2; j_call: TRBJ1-5; d_call: NA; cdr3_length: 13; cdr3_aa: CASSSEGQQPQHF; cdr3_nt: TGTGCCAGCAGTAGTGAAGGACAGCAGCCCCAGCATTTT
clone_size: NA; v_call: TRBV28; j_call: TRBJ2-7; d_call: TRBD2; cdr3_length: 15; cdr3_aa: CASSAGTSGSAEQYF; cdr3_nt: TGTGCCAGCAGTGCCGGGACTAGCGGGAGTGCCGAGCAGTACTTC
clone_size: few; v_call: TRBV7-9; j_call: TRBJ2-3; d_call: NA; cdr3_length: 14; cdr3_aa: CASSLGSSTDTQYF; cdr3_nt: TGTGCCAGCAGCTTAGGTAGTAGCACAGATACGCAGTATTTT
clone_size: NA; v_call: TRBV5-6; j_call: TRBJ1-2; d_call: NA; cdr3_length: 13; cdr3_aa: CASSLDKNYGYTF; cdr3_nt: TGTGCCAGCAGCTTGGATAAAAACTATGGCTACACCTTC
clone_size: NA; v_call: TRBV10-1; j_call: TRBJ2-1; d_call: NA; cdr3_length: 15; cdr3_aa: CASSESPTGYDEQFF; cdr3_nt: TGCGCCAGCAGTGAGTCCCCTACAGGGTACGATGAGCAGTTCTTC
clone_size: NA; v_call: TRBV7-3; j_call: TRBJ2-2; d_call: NA; cdr3_length: 16; cdr3_aa: CASSLTGDGNTGELFF; cdr3_nt: TGTGCCAGCAGCTTAACAGGGGATGGGAACACCGGGGAGCTGTTTTTT
clone_size: NA; v_call: TRBV6-1; j_call: TRBJ1-1; d_call: NA; cdr3_length: 14; cdr3_aa: CASSGMEGSTEAFF; cdr3_nt: TGTGCCAGCAGTGGAATGGAAGGGAGCACTGAAGCTTTCTTT
clone_size: NA; v_call: TRBV5-1; j_call: TRBJ2-1; d_call: TRBD2; cdr3_length: 15; cdr3_aa: CASSLGGRAYNEQFF; cdr3_nt: TGCGCCAGCAGCTTGGGGGGGAGGGCCTACAATGAGCAGTTCTTC
clone_size: once; v_call: TRBV4-1; j_call: TRBJ1-1; d_call: TRBD1; cdr3_length: 15; cdr3_aa: CASSQRGQLNTEAFF; cdr3_nt: TGCGCCAGCAGCCAAAGGGGACAGTTGAACACTGAAGCTTTCTTT
clone_size: NA; v_call: TRBV2; j_call: TRBJ1-1; d_call: TRBD1; cdr3_length: 13; cdr3_aa: CASSYAGGAEAFF; cdr3_nt: TGTGCCAGCAGTTATGCAGGGGGAGCTGAAGCTTTCTTT
clone_size: once; v_call: TRBV28; j_call: TRBJ1-3; d_call: NA; cdr3_length: 16; cdr3_aa: CASSFRNRGSGNTIYF; cdr3_nt: TGTGCCAGCAGCTTCCGGAATCGGGGCTCTGGAAACACCATATATTTT
clone_size: NA; v_call: TRBV5-1; j_call: TRBJ1-4; d_call: NA; cdr3_length: 14; cdr3_aa: CASSLGAGGEKLFF; cdr3_nt: TGCGCCAGCAGCTTGGGTGCAGGAGGGGAAAAACTGTTTTTT
clone_size: NA; v_call: TRBV6-5; j_call: TRBJ1-5; d_call: TRBD1; cdr3_length: 14; cdr3_aa: CASSYGTGGQPQHF; cdr3_nt: TGTGCCAGCAGTTACGGGACAGGGGGTCAGCCCCAGCATTTT
clone_size: NA; v_call: TRBV7-6; j_call: TRBJ2-2; d_call: TRBD2; cdr3_length: 17; cdr3_aa: CASSLKLAGGRTGELFF; cdr3_nt: TGTGCCAGCAGCTTAAAACTAGCGGGGGGAAGGACCGGGGAGCTGTTTTTT
clone_size: once; v_call: TRBV30; j_call: TRBJ1-4; d_call: NA; cdr3_length: 14; cdr3_aa: CAYLRVGSNEKLFF; cdr3_nt: TGTGCCTACCTCAGGGTAGGGTCTAATGAAAAACTGTTTTTT
clone_size: few; v_call: TRBV5-6; j_call: TRBJ1-4; d_call: TRBD1; cdr3_length: 18; cdr3_aa: CASSSTYAGQVKGEKLFF; cdr3_nt: TGTGCCAGCAGTTCGACTTACGCGGGACAGGTGAAAGGGGAAAAACTGTTTTTT
clone_size: NA; v_call: TRBV4-1; j_call: TRBJ2-5; d_call: TRBD2; cdr3_length: 17; cdr3_aa: CASSQEASGSFHETQYF; cdr3_nt: TGCGCCAGCAGCCAAGAAGCTAGCGGGAGCTTTCATGAGACCCAGTACTTC
clone_size: NA; v_call: TRBV7-2; j_call: TRBJ2-7; d_call: TRBD2; cdr3_length: 14; cdr3_aa: CASSLGAGAYEQYF; cdr3_nt: TGTGCCAGCAGCTTAGGCGCGGGGGCCTACGAGCAGTACTTC
clone_size: NA; v_call: TRBV19; j_call: TRBJ1-5; d_call: NA; cdr3_length: 14; cdr3_aa: CASSGGGSNQPQHF; cdr3_nt: TGTGCCAGTAGTGGTGGGGGCAGCAATCAGCCCCAGCATTTT
clone_size: NA; v_call: TRBV10-3; j_call: TRBJ2-7; d_call: TRBD1; cdr3_length: 21; cdr3_aa: CAISSPEGAVGGFPSSYEQYF; cdr3_nt: TGTGCCATCAGTTCCCCCGAGGGGGCGGTTGGCGGTTTCCCTAGCTCCTACGAGCAGTACTTC
clone_size: NA; v_call: TRBV30; j_call: TRBJ2-3; d_call: NA; cdr3_length: 13; cdr3_aa: CAWTGLSMNTQYF; cdr3_nt: TGTGCCTGGACGGGACTTAGCATGAATACGCAGTATTTT
clone_size: NA; v_call: TRBV14; j_call: TRBJ1-2; d_call: NA; cdr3_length: 16; cdr3_aa: CASSQDYRGSLYGYTF; cdr3_nt: TGTGCCAGCAGCCAAGACTACCGAGGGTCCCTCTATGGCTACACCTTC
clone_size: NA; v_call: TRBV7-3; j_call: TRBJ1-1; d_call: TRBD1; cdr3_length: 13; cdr3_aa: CASSPTPGGEAFF; cdr3_nt: TGTGCCAGCAGCCCTACACCAGGGGGGGAAGCTTTCTTT
clone_size: NA; v_call: TRBV5-4; j_call: TRBJ2-1; d_call: TRBD1; cdr3_length: 13; cdr3_aa: CASRGTGSNEQFF; cdr3_nt: TGTGCCAGCAGGGGGACAGGTAGCAATGAGCAGTTCTTC
clone_size: NA; v_call: TRBV10-3; j_call: TRBJ2-1; d_call: NA; cdr3_length: 13; cdr3_aa: CAISGSGADEQFF; cdr3_nt: TGTGCCATCAGTGGCTCAGGGGCCGATGAGCAGTTCTTC
clone_size: once; v_call: TRBV9; j_call: TRBJ1-1; d_call: TRBD1; cdr3_length: 13; cdr3_aa: CASSAQGGTEAFF; cdr3_nt: TGTGCCAGCAGCGCACAGGGGGGCACTGAAGCTTTCTTT
clone_size: once; v_call: TRBV5-4; j_call: TRBJ2-7; d_call: NA; cdr3_length: 16; cdr3_aa: CASSLDTEGTSYEQYF; cdr3_nt: TGTGCCAGCAGCTTGGATACGGAGGGAACCTCCTACGAGCAGTACTTC
clone_size: once; v_call: TRBV9; j_call: TRBJ1-1; d_call: NA; cdr3_length: 15; cdr3_aa: CASSALDRRNTEAFF; cdr3_nt: TGTGCCAGCAGCGCCCTCGACAGGAGGAACACTGAAGCTTTCTTT
clone_size: NA; v_call: TRBV6-5; j_call: TRBJ2-7; d_call: TRBD2; cdr3_length: 15; cdr3_aa: CASSYRLAGSYEQYF; cdr3_nt: TGTGCCAGCAGTTACCGCCTAGCGGGGTCCTACGAGCAGTACTTC
clone_size: NA; v_call: TRBV6-6; j_call: TRBJ1-1; d_call: NA; cdr3_length: 10; cdr3_aa: CATWGAEAFF; cdr3_nt: TGTGCCACCTGGGGCGCTGAAGCTTTCTTT
clone_size: NA; v_call: TRBV7-9; j_call: TRBJ1-1; d_call: TRBD1; cdr3_length: 16; cdr3_aa: CASSLVGGAGNTEAFF; cdr3_nt: TGTGCCAGCAGCTTAGTAGGGGGCGCGGGGAACACTGAAGCTTTCTTT
clone_size: NA; v_call: TRBV30; j_call: TRBJ1-1; d_call: NA; cdr3_length: 12; cdr3_aa: CAWDISGTEAFF; cdr3_nt: TGTGCCTGGGATATTTCAGGGACTGAAGCTTTCTTT
clone_size: NA; v_call: TRBV5-1; j_call: TRBJ2-2; d_call: NA; cdr3_length: 15; cdr3_aa: CASSSGTHVGGELFF; cdr3_nt: TGCGCCAGCAGCTCCGGGACACATGTCGGCGGGGAGCTGTTTTTT
clone_size: NA; v_call: TRBV5-1; j_call: TRBJ2-1; d_call: TRBD2; cdr3_length: 15; cdr3_aa: CASCLSGSSYNEQFF; cdr3_nt: TGCGCCAGCTGCCTTAGCGGGAGCTCCTACAATGAGCAGTTCTTC
clone_size: once; v_call: TRBV2; j_call: TRBJ1-2; d_call: NA; cdr3_length: 11; cdr3_aa: CASSEPYGYTF; cdr3_nt: TGTGCCAGCAGTGAACCTTATGGCTACACCTTC
clone_size: NA; v_call: TRBV19; j_call: TRBJ1-5; d_call: TRBD1; cdr3_length: 16; cdr3_aa: CASSILPGQSNQPQHF; cdr3_nt: TGTGCCAGTAGTATTCTACCGGGACAGAGCAATCAGCCCCAGCATTTT
clone_size: NA; v_call: TRBV18; j_call: TRBJ1-4; d_call: TRBD1; cdr3_length: 18; cdr3_aa: CASSQQPPQGAINEKLFF; cdr3_nt: TGTGCCAGCTCACAACAACCTCCGCAGGGGGCAATTAATGAAAAACTGTTTTTT
clone_size: NA; v_call: TRBV5-6; j_call: TRBJ1-5; d_call: NA; cdr3_length: 16; cdr3_aa: CASSISGGYSNQPQHF; cdr3_nt: TGTGCCAGCAGCATCAGCGGCGGCTATAGCAATCAGCCCCAGCATTTT
clone_size: NA; v_call: TRBV2; j_call: TRBJ1-4; d_call: TRBD1; cdr3_length: 15; cdr3_aa: CASSLEQGANEKLFF; cdr3_nt: TGTGCCAGCAGTTTGGAACAGGGGGCGAATGAAAAACTGTTTTTT
clone_size: NA; v_call: TRBV28; j_call: TRBJ1-1; d_call: TRBD1; cdr3_length: 14; cdr3_aa: CASRSDRVGTEAFF; cdr3_nt: TGTGCCAGCAGATCGGACAGGGTCGGAACTGAAGCTTTCTTT
clone_size: NA; v_call: TRBV2; j_call: TRBJ2-3; d_call: TRBD2; cdr3_length: 14; cdr3_aa: CASSRLAGPDTQYF; cdr3_nt: TGTGCCAGCAGTAGACTAGCGGGACCCGATACGCAGTATTTT
clone_size: NA; v_call: TRBV28; j_call: TRBJ1-5; d_call: NA; cdr3_length: 17; cdr3_aa: CASNSPSPTASNQPQHF; cdr3_nt: TGTGCCAGCAATTCCCCCTCCCCGACAGCCAGCAATCAGCCCCAGCATTTT
clone_size: NA; v_call: TRBV25-1; j_call: TRBJ2-1; d_call: TRBD1; cdr3_length: 14; cdr3_aa: CASSGTVGYNEQFF; cdr3_nt: TGTGCCAGCAGCGGGACAGTGGGCTACAATGAGCAGTTCTTC
clone_size: NA; v_call: TRBV28; j_call: TRBJ2-3; d_call: NA; cdr3_length: 15; cdr3_aa: CASSLTSTSTDTQYF; cdr3_nt: TGTGCCAGCAGTTTAACCTCGACTAGCACAGATACGCAGTATTTT
clone_size: NA; v_call: TRBV6-5; j_call: TRBJ2-7; d_call: NA; cdr3_length: 14; cdr3_aa: CASSYTGSGYEQYF; cdr3_nt: TGTGCCAGCAGTTACACCGGGAGTGGGTACGAGCAGTACTTC
clone_size: NA; v_call: TRBV4-1; j_call: TRBJ2-6; d_call: NA; cdr3_length: 17; cdr3_aa: CASSQVTASSGANVLTF; cdr3_nt: TGCGCCAGCAGCCAAGTCACCGCCAGCTCTGGGGCCAACGTCCTGACTTTC
clone_size: NA; v_call: TRBV9; j_call: TRBJ1-4; d_call: TRBD1; cdr3_length: 20; cdr3_aa: CASSAHLIGGQGATNEKLFF; cdr3_nt: TGTGCCAGCAGCGCCCATCTGATAGGGGGACAGGGGGCTACTAATGAAAAACTGTTTTTT
clone_size: NA; v_call: TRBV30; j_call: TRBJ1-1; d_call: NA; cdr3_length: 13; cdr3_aa: CARSQGLDTEAFF; cdr3_nt: TGTGCCCGGAGCCAGGGGTTGGACACTGAAGCTTTCTTT
clone_size: few; v_call: TRBV7-3; j_call: TRBJ2-1; d_call: TRBD1; cdr3_length: 14; cdr3_aa: CASSSGTGYNEQFF; cdr3_nt: TGTGCCAGCAGCTCCGGGACAGGCTACAATGAGCAGTTCTTC